This TCR beta chain was captured by sequencing in a study of blood T cell repertoires in COVID-19. Whole-study context: Acute and convalescent COVID-19 specimens originated in the United States, Italy and Spain.

Germline V CDR1 and CDR2: LNHNV, YYDKDF (reference sequence). This CDR3 contains 18 residues. The V gene lost 0 bases and the J gene lost 3 bases, with 20 bases spanning the gap. Original analysis: Nucleated cell counts were estimated from reference gene primer amplification. Measured with immunoSEQ multiplex PCR; TCRdb has only the in-frame clones, and not every one. The V and J calls and clone size were taken over from that table, and D and trimming were inferred from the DNA. The repertoire holds 350,000 to 450,000 clones, with roughly 85% as singletons. The J gene is TRBJ1-2, the V gene TRBV15; the D gene is possibly TRBD1 (6 bases). The sample comprised peripheral blood. This sequence originates from a young woman with acute or convalescent COVID-19. This chain's CDR3 is CATSRDSGLRGRDYGYTF. CDR3 nucleotides: TGTGCCACCAGCAGAGATTCTGGACTCAGGGGTAGGGACTATGGCTACACCTTC.